The clone carrying this T cell receptor beta chain was observed many times. This record belongs to a study of T cells in Graves' hyperthyroidism and ophthalmopathy. RNA transcripts provided the source from which TCR beta CDR3 regions were amplified. A first-round RT-PCR of the TCR CDR3 used the HTBI primer set. TCRdb used MiXCR to reprocess the multiplex PCR reads, holding one entry per CDR3 protein. The sample holds under 600,000 distinct CDR3 sequences, approximately 15% seen once. The CDR3 is made up of 14 amino acids. Trimming removed 0 bases from V and 4 bases from J, with 13 bases in between. From germline, CDR1 is DFQATT and CDR2 SNEGSKA (reference sequence). In making diagnoses, clinical symptoms, serum thyroxine and TRAb, thyroid ultrasound and orbital computed tomography were all used.

The sample was blood. The sequence was collected from a woman aged 40 to 50 with Graves' ophthalmopathy. This chain uses TRBV20-1 with TRBJ2-7; a weak D match, TRBD1 (5 bases). The CDR3 DNA follows: TGCAGTGCTAGAGATTCGCACAGGACATACGAGCAGTACTTC. It codes for CSARDSHRTYEQYF.